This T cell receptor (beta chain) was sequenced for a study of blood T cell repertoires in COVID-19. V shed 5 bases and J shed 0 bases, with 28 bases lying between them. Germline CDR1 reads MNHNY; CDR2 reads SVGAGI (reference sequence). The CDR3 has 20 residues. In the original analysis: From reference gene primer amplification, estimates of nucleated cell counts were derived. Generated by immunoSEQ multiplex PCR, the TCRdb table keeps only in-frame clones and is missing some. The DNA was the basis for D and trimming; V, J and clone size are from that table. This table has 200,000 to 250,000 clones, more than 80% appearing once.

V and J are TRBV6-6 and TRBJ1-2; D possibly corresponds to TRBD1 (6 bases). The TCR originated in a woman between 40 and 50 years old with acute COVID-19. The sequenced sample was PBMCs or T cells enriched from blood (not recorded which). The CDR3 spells CASSPDPTGYESHSNYGYTF. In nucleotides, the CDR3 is TGTGCCAGCAGTCCAGACCCTACAGGGTATGAAAGTCACTCTAACTATGGCTACACCTTC.